What follows are 21 T cell receptor beta chains derived from one specimen sequenced in a study of shared clonotypes between healthy human individuals. Sequencing used immunoSEQ multiplex PCR; TCRdb keeps in-frame clones, though not all of them. The sample holds some 200,000 clones, approximately 61% seen once. The specimen was memory CD4+ T cells sorted from blood. As for subset: CD45RA-negative fraction. The receptors were gathered from a young man in good health.

The rearrangement links TRBV29-1 to TRBJ2-1; 10 bases are a match to TRBD1. CDR3 length: 14 residues. With V trimmed by 6 bases and J by 3 bases, 5 bases remained unmatched. Germline CDR1 SQVTM, CDR2 ANQGSEA. CDR3 sequence reads: CSVGRDRGYNEQFF. CDR3 in DNA: TGCAGCGTGGGGAGGGACAGGGGCTACAATGAGCAGTTCTTC.

V is TRBV5-1 and J is TRBJ2-5; D perhaps matches TRBD2 (6 bases). Trimming left V 2 bases short and J 2 bases short, with 13 bases between. The CDR3 spans 15 residues. The germline V gene has CDR1 SGHRS and CDR2 YFSETQ. CDR3 region: CASSLSGTSQETQYF. As DNA, the CDR3 is TGCGCCAGCAGCTTAAGTGGGACTTCTCAAGAGACCCAGTACTTC.

This chain links TRBV29-1 with TRBJ1-4, with a weak D call TRBD1 (5 bases). The V end lost 3 bases, the J end lost 7 bases, and 6 bases lay between the germline ends. From germline, CDR1 is SQVTM and CDR2 ANQGSEA. There are 11 residues in the CDR3. CDR3 amino acids: CSVETVEKLFF. CDR3 DNA: TGCAGCGTTGAGACAGTTGAAAAACTGTTTTTT. Variable domain in full (rest from reference TRBV29-1 and TRBJ1-4): SAVISQKPSRDICQRGTSLTIQCQVDSQVTMMFWYRQQPGQSLTLIATANQGSEATYESGFVIDKFPISRPNLTFSTLTVSNMSPEDSSIYLCSVETVEKLFFGSGTQLSVL.

This sequence joins TRBV6-6 and TRBJ1-3; TRBD1 matches at 8 bases. Trimming removed 6 bases from V and 4 bases from J; junction bases left unmatched: 2. This CDR3 has 13 residues. CDR1 is MNHNY and CDR2 is SVGAGI in the germline V gene (reference sequence). DNA of the CDR3: TGTGCCAGCAGCACAGGGGGGGGAAACACCATATATTTT. As protein: CASSTGGGNTIYF.

Points on this clone: This sample also contains other DNA sequences that code for the same CDR3. The chain couples TRBV4-1 to TRBJ1-2; D remains ambiguous. The germline V gene has CDR1 MGHRA and CDR2 YSYEKL. V was shortened by 1 base and J by 4 bases, with 10 bases between the two germline ends. The CDR3 loop spans 14 amino acids. The CDR3 sequence: CASSQGAGSYGYTF. CDR3 coding DNA: TGCGCCAGCAGCCAAGGGGCTGGGAGCTATGGCTACACCTTC.

The rearrangement uses TRBV29-1 and TRBJ2-1; 9 bases align to TRBD1. This CDR3 is built from 11 residues. Germline loops: CDR1 SQVTM, CDR2 ANQGSEA. V was pared by 6 bases and J by 7 bases, with 1 base of the junction left unmatched. CDR3 loop: CSVDRGNEQFF. CDR3 bases: TGCAGCGTGGACAGGGGTAATGAGCAGTTCTTC.

This chain connects TRBV30 to TRBJ1-1; D not resolved. V was cut by 2 bases and J by 6 bases, with 4 bases left in between. The CDR3 is 10 amino acids. Germline values: CDR1 GTSNPN, CDR2 SVGIG (reference sequence). The CDR3 loop is CAWSKAEAFF. The CDR3 DNA reads as TGTGCCTGGAGTAAGGCTGAAGCTTTCTTT.

This clone came up a few times. The chain carries TRBV29-1 and TRBJ2-1, with 15 bases aligning to TRBD2. CDR1 SQVTM and CDR2 ANQGSEA come from the germline V gene. V lost 8 bases and J lost 7; bases outside the gene matches: 3. The CDR3 has 13 residues. CDR3 sequence: CSLGLAGGNEQFF. In DNA, the CDR3 is TGCAGCCTGGGACTAGCGGGAGGAAATGAGCAGTTCTTC.

V gene TRBV4-3 combines with J gene TRBJ2-1; 10 bases are a match to TRBD2. CDR3 length equals 15 residues. CDR1 and CDR2 (germline): LGHNA, YSLEER. The ends lost 0 bases at V and 9 bases at J; junction bases unmatched: 5. The CDR3 loop is CASSQDSAGGIEQFF. The DNA for the CDR3 is TGCGCCAGCAGCCAAGACTCAGCGGGAGGGATTGAGCAGTTCTTC.

The chain carries TRBV9 and TRBJ2-1, with 10 bases matching TRBD2. The CDR3 is 18 residues long. Germline values: CDR1 SGDLS, CDR2 YYNGEE. Losses at the gene ends were 2 bases for V and 0 bases for J; bases not matched to a gene: 8. This chain's CDR3 is CASSVSWTSGTSYNEQFF. The CDR3 coding sequence is TGTGCCAGCAGCGTCAGTTGGACTAGCGGTACCTCCTACAATGAGCAGTTCTTC. Combining the CDR3 with reference TRBV9 and TRBJ2-1 gives the whole variable domain DSGVTQTPKHLITATGQRVTLRCSPRSGDLSVYWYQQSLDQGLQFLIQYYNGEERAKGNILERFSAQQFPDLHSELNLSSLELGDSALYFCASSVSWTSGTSYNEQFFGPGTRLTVL.

The rearrangement uses TRBV6-5 and TRBJ2-7, with 8 bases identical to TRBD1. Germline CDR1 MNHEY, CDR2 SVGAGI. CDR3 length equals 14 residues. Losses at the gene ends were 5 bases for V and 3 bases for J; bases not matched to a gene: 6. The CDR3 loop is CASSPGQGGYEQYF. The CDR3 nucleotides read TGTGCCAGCAGTCCCGGACAGGGAGGCTACGAGCAGTACTTC.

In its sample, this clone was seen a few times. This chain uses TRBV15 with TRBJ2-1, with no clear D. Trimming shortened V by 1 base and J by 8 bases, and 9 bases separated the two germline ends. The CDR3 length is 13 residues. CDR1 and CDR2 from the germline V gene are LNHNV and YYDKDF (reference sequence). The CDR3 here is CATSRADEDEQFF. The CDR3 DNA follows: TGTGCCACCAGCAGAGCCGACGAGGATGAGCAGTTCTTC.

This chain connects TRBV4-1 to TRBJ2-3; D is uncertain. Trimming removed 4 bases at V and 0 bases at J, with 8 bases between. CDR1 MGHRA and CDR2 YSYEKL come from the germline V gene. CDR3 length: 14 residues. This chain's CDR3 is CASSPSISTDTQYF. For the CDR3, the DNA is TGCGCCAGCAGCCCCTCCATTAGCACAGATACGCAGTATTTT.

Comments on this clone: Other nucleotide sequences from this sample produce the same CDR3. The chain is built from TRBV27 and TRBJ2-1, with TRBD1 matching over 9 bases. The CDR3 has 16 residues. Germline CDR1 and CDR2: MNHEY and SMNVEV (reference sequence). V dropped 3 bases and J dropped 4; count of bases not matched to a gene: 7. In DNA, the CDR3 is TGTGCCAGCAGTTTGACTGGGACAGGGAATTACAATGAGCAGTTCTTC. It codes for CASSLTGTGNYNEQFF.

Turning to this clone: At one boundary the junction diverges from the germline segment, which might be a read error. This chain connects TRBV5-1 to TRBJ1-2, with 8 bases identical to TRBD1. Germline V gene lookup returns CDR1 SGHRS and CDR2 YFSETQ. The length of the CDR3 is 14 residues. The CDR3 sequence is CASSLGQGLVPKSF. The DNA of the CDR3 is TGCGCCAGCAGCTTGGGACAGGGGCTGGTGCCGAAATCCTTC. Combining the CDR3 with reference TRBV5-1 and TRBJ1-2 gives the whole variable domain KAGVTQTPRYLIKTRGQQVTLSCSPISGHRSVSWYQQTPGQGLQFLFEYFSETQRNKGNFPGRFSGRQFSNSRSEMNVSTLELGDSALYLCASSLGQGLVPKSFGSGTRLTVV.

The chain links TRBV10-3 to TRBJ2-1; D unresolved. This CDR3 has 13 residues. Germline assignment: CDR1 ENHRY and CDR2 SYGVKD. V lost 4 bases and J lost 6, with 10 bases in between. The CDR3 spells CAISAVSANEQFF. The CDR3 DNA reads TGTGCCATCAGTGCGGTGAGTGCCAATGAGCAGTTCTTC.

This clone was observed once. The chain carries TRBV6-4 and TRBJ2-2, with no clear D. CDR3 length equals 13 residues. Germline CDR1 and CDR2: MRHNA and SNTAGT. V lost 2 bases, J lost 1 base, and 2 bases lay in between. CDR3 bases: TGTGCCAGCAGTGACGGGAACACCGGGGAGCTGTTTTTT. Its translation: CASSDGNTGELFF.

This clone was seen only a few times. Other DNA sequences in this sample translate to the same CDR3. This sequence joins TRBV20-1 and TRBJ2-5; D unclear. Trimming took off 6 bases at V and 2 bases at J, with 7 bases between the two ends. Germline CDR1 reads DFQATT; CDR2 reads SNEGSKA (reference sequence). This CDR3 spans 11 amino acids. The CDR3 reads CSAQDQETQYF. CDR3 in DNA: TGCAGTGCGCAGGATCAAGAGACCCAGTACTTC.

This clone was seen only a few times. J is TRBJ1-2 and V is TRBV6-1, with D tentatively TRBD1 (5 bases). CDR1 and CDR2 (germline): MNHNS, SASEGT. There are 15 residues in the CDR3. The V gene lost 6 bases and the J gene lost 4 bases, with 18 bases spanning the gap. CDR3 amino acids: CASRPGQTTVYGYTF. In nucleotides, the CDR3 is TGTGCCAGCAGACCCGGACAAACCACCGTCTATGGCTACACCTTC.

V gene TRBV28 combines with J gene TRBJ2-7; D perhaps matches TRBD1 (6 bases). V was cut by 3 bases and J by 5 bases, with 14 bases left in between. CDR1 and CDR2 from the germline V gene are MDHEN and SYDVKM. The CDR3 is 14 residues long. The CDR3 DNA sequence: TGTGCCAGCAGTTTCCAGACTACAGGGCACGAGCAGTACTTC. It codes for CASSFQTTGHEQYF.

The chain recombines TRBV28 with TRBJ2-2; 9 bases map to TRBD2. Germline V lookup: CDR1 MDHEN, CDR2 SYDVKM. After removal of 3 bases from V and 5 bases from J, the junction contained 4 bases not matched to a gene. The length of the CDR3 is 15 residues. The chain's CDR3 is CASSLSSGVTGELFF. The CDR3 nucleotides are TGTGCCAGCAGTTTGTCTAGCGGGGTAACCGGGGAGCTGTTTTTT.